Listed here is a single TCR beta chain. Germline assignment: CDR1 GTSNPN and CDR2 SVGIG (reference sequence). The CDR3 contains 15 residues. The J segment lost 8 bases and the V segment lost 0 bases, leaving 2 bases of the junction unmatched. The PBMCs were sourced from fresh peripheral blood (around 9.3 ml). This specimen comes from a study of T cells in Graves' hyperthyroidism and ophthalmopathy. Study details: Initial diagnosis, before any treatment, was when peripheral blood was collected.

TCR beta CDR3 region amplification was performed from RNA transcripts. First-round RT-PCR targeting the TCR CDR3 was performed with the HTBI primer set. TCRdb reanalysed the multiplex PCR reads using MiXCR and keeps one entry per CDR3 protein. The sample has about 640,000 distinct CDR3 sequences; about 20% are singletons. The rearrangement uses TRBV30 and TRBJ2-1; 15 nucleotides match TRBD2. This TCR came from a man aged 25 to 40 with Graves' ophthalmopathy. Sequenced input: blood. The CDR3 is CAWSVGLAGGDEQFF. The CDR3 coding sequence is TGTGCCTGGAGTGTAGGACTAGCGGGAGGGGATGAGCAGTTCTTC.